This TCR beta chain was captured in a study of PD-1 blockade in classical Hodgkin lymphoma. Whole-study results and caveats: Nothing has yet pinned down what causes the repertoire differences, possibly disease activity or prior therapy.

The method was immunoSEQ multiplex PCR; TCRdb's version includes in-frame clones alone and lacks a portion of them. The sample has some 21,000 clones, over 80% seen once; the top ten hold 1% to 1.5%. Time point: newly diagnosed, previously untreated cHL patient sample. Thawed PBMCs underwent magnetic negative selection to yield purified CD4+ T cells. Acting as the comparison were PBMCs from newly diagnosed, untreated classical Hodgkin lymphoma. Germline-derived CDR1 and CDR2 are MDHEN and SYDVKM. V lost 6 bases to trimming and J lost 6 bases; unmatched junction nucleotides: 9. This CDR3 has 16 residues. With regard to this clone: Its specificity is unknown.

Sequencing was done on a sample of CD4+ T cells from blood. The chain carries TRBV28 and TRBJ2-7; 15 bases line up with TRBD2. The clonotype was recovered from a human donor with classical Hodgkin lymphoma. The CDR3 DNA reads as TGTGCCAGCAGCCATCCCGGGACTAGCGGGAGGCGCGAGCAGTACTTC. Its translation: CASSHPGTSGRREQYF.